These 8 T cell receptor beta chains originate from one sample sequenced in a study of blood T cell repertoires in COVID-19. Measured with immunoSEQ multiplex PCR; TCRdb has only the in-frame clones, and not every one. The sample lists roughly 150,000 clones, over 80% seen once, with around 6.2% in the top ten. The sample comprised PBMCs or T cells enriched from blood (not recorded which). The source is a woman aged 40 to 49 who had recovered from COVID-19.

The chain uses TRBV10-3 and TRBJ1-4; D is undetermined. This CDR3 contains 15 residues. Trimming pared 3 bases from V and 0 bases from J, leaving 8 bases between. From germline, CDR1 is ENHRY and CDR2 SYGVKD. The CDR3, as DNA: TGTGCCATCAGTGAACACAGTACAACTAATGAAAAACTGTTTTTT. The encoded protein is CAISEHSTTNEKLFF.

The J gene is TRBJ2-2, the V gene TRBV7-9; D is undetermined. Germline-derived CDR1 and CDR2 are SEHNR and FQNEAQ (reference sequence). Trimming left V 7 bases short and J 7 bases short, with 16 bases between. The CDR3 consists of 14 residues. DNA of the CDR3: TGTGCCAGCATCCAACTAAACATGGGCGGGGAGCTGTTTTTT. This gives the protein CASIQLNMGGELFF.

The J gene is TRBJ2-6, the V gene TRBV5-1, with 10 bases identical to TRBD1. The length of the CDR3 is 17 residues. V lost 4 bases to trimming and J lost 0 bases; unmatched junction nucleotides: 4. Germline V CDR1 and CDR2: SGHRS, YFSETQ. The CDR3 bases are TGCGCCAGCAGCGGGGACAGGGGACGCTCTGGGGCCAACGTCCTGACTTTC. This translates into CASSGDRGRSGANVLTF. Looking up the rest from reference TRBV5-1 and TRBJ2-6 gives the full variable domain: KAGVTQTPRYLIKTRGQQVTLSCSPISGHRSVSWYQQTPGQGLQFLFEYFSETQRNKGNFPGRFSGRQFSNSRSEMNVSTLELGDSALYLCASSGDRGRSGANVLTFGAGSRLTVL.

The V and J genes are TRBV2 and TRBJ2-5; 11 positions agree with TRBD1. CDR1 and CDR2 from the germline V gene are SNHLY and FYNNEI. CDR3 size: 15 residues. V lost 4 bases and J lost 5; bases outside the gene matches: 6. CDR3 in DNA: TGTGCCAGCAGTGTCGGACAGGGGGCTGGGGAGACCCAGTACTTC. Its protein product is CASSVGQGAGETQYF.

V gene TRBV10-3 combines with J gene TRBJ1-4; no clear D. With 0 bases removed from V and 8 bases from J, the gap between germline ends came to 16 bases. The CDR3 totals 16 residues. Germline V lookup: CDR1 ENHRY, CDR2 SYGVKD. As DNA, the CDR3 is TGTGCCATCAGTGAGTCGTTGTCCCTCGAGCTGGAAAAACTGTTTTTT. This gives the protein CAISESLSLELEKLFF.

The chain recombines TRBV30 with TRBJ2-2; possibly TRBD2 for D (5 bases). Trimming removed 4 bases from V and 5 bases from J, with 14 bases in between. CDR3 size: 14 residues. In germline, CDR1 is GTSNPN, CDR2 SVGIG (reference sequence). The CDR3 region has the DNA TGTGCCTGGAACCCGGGAACCCTTACCGGGGAGCTGTTTTTT. Translating it yields CAWNPGTLTGELFF. Supplemented by reference TRBV30 and TRBJ2-2, the full variable domain reads SQTIHQWPATLVQPVGSPLSLECTVEGTSNPNLYWYRQAAGRGLQLLFYSVGIGQISSEVPQNLSASRPQDRQFILSSKKLLLSDSGFYLCAWNPGTLTGELFFGEGSRLTVL.

The chain links TRBV19 to TRBJ1-1, with D unclear. Trimming left V 4 bases short and J 1 base short, with 13 bases between. This CDR3 contains 15 residues. The V gene's germline CDR1 is LNHDA and CDR2 SQIVND (reference sequence). The CDR3 sequence: CASSTPFGENTEAFF. DNA for the CDR3: TGTGCCAGTAGTACCCCGTTCGGGGAGAACACTGAAGCTTTCTTT.

The chain recombines TRBV9 with TRBJ2-6; 10 nucleotides align to TRBD1. J lost 4 bases, V lost 2 bases, and 15 bases had no gene match. CDR3 size: 20 residues. The germline V gene has CDR1 SGDLS and CDR2 YYNGEE. CDR3 sequence: CASSVRTDRGQGSGANVLTF. CDR3 DNA sequence: TGTGCCAGCAGCGTGAGGACCGACAGGGGGCAAGGCTCCGGGGCCAACGTCCTGACTTTC.